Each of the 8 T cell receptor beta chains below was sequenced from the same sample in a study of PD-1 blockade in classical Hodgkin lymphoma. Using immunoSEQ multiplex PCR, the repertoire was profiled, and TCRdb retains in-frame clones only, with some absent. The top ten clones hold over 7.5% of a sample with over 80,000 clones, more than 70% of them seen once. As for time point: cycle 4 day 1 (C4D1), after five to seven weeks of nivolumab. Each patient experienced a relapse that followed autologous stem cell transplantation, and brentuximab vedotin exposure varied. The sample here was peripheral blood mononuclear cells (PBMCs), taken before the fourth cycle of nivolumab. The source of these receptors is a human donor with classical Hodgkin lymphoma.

The CDR3 DNA sequence: TGTGCCAGCAGCGTAGACCCCTCGGAGACCCAGTACTTC. This codes for CASSVDPSETQYF. The chain recombines TRBV9 with TRBJ2-5, with D uncertain. V lost 0 bases and J 5 bases, leaving 8 bases between the germline ends. This CDR3 region has 13 residues. CDR1 and CDR2 (germline): SGDLS, YYNGEE. The full variable domain, its missing parts supplied by reference TRBV9 and TRBJ2-5, is DSGVTQTPKHLITATGQRVTLRCSPRSGDLSVYWYQQSLDQGLQFLIQYYNGEERAKGNILERFSAQQFPDLHSELNLSSLELGDSALYFCASSVDPSETQYFGPGTRLLVL.

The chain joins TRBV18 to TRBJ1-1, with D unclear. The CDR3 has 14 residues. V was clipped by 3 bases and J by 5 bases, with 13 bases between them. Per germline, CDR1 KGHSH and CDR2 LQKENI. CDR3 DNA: TGTGCCAGCTCACCGGGCTTAGAGAAGACTGAAGCTTTCTTT. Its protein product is CASSPGLEKTEAFF.

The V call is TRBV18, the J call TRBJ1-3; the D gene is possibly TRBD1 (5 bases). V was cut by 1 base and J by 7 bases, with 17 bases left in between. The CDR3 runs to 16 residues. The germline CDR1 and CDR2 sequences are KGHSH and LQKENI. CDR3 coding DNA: TGTGCCAGCTCACCACTTTTTCAGGGTGGCAGTAACACCATATATTTT. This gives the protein CASSPLFQGGSNTIYF.

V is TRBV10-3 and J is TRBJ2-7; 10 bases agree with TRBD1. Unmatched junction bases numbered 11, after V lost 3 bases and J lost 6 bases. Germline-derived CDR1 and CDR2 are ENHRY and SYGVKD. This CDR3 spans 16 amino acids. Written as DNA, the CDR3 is TGTGCCATCAGTGACGGGCTCCGGGACAGGGGAGGCGAGCAGTACTTC. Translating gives CAISDGLRDRGGEQYF.

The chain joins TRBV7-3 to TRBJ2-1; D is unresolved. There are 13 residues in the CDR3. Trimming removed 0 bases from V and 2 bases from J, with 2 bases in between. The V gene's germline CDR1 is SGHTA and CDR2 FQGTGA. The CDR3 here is CASSLTPYNEQFF. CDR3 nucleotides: TGTGCCAGCAGCTTAACACCCTACAATGAGCAGTTCTTC.

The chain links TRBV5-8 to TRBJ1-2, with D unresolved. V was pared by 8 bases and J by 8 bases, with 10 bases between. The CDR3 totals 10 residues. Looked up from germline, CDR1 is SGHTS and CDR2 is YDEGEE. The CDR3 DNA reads TGTGCCAGTTCCGATGGGGGCTACACCTTC. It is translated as CASSDGGYTF. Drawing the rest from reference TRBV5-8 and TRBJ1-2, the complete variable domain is EAGVTQSPTHLIKTRGQQATLRCSPISGHTSVYWYQQALGLGLQFLLWYDEGEERNRGNFPPRFSGRQFPNYSSELNVNALELEDSALYLCASSDGGYTFGSGTRLTVV.

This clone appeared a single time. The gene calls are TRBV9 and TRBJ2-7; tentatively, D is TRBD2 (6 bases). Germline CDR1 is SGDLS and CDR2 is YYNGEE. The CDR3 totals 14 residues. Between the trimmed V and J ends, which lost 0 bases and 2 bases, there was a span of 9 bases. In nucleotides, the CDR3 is TGTGCCAGCAGCGTAGGGGCGGGAACCTACGAGCAGTACTTC. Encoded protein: CASSVGAGTYEQYF.

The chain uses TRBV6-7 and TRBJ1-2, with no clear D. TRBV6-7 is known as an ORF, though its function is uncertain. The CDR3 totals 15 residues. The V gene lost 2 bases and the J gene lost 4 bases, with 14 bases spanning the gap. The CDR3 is CASSYPRQCLYGYTF. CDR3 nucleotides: TGTGCCAGCAGTTACCCGCGGCAGTGCCTCTATGGCTACACCTTC.